The 9 T cell receptor beta chains below were found in one sample sequenced in a study of cytomegalovirus exposure and HLA in healthy donors. Method: immunoSEQ multiplex PCR; TCRdb's copy keeps in-frame clones and lacks some. The profile shows 280,000 or so clones, more than 75% of them singletons. The sequenced material came from PBMCs. These receptors originate from a woman under 30 in good health and CMV-seronegative.

V and J are TRBV27 and TRBJ1-1, with 11 nucleotides matching TRBD1. Germline trimming cut 8 bases from V and 4 bases from J; bases unmatched to any gene: 0. This CDR3 is 12 amino acids long. The V gene's germline CDR1 is MNHEY and CDR2 SMNVEV (reference sequence). For the CDR3, the DNA is TGTGCCAGCGGACAGGGGGCCACTGAAGCTTTCTTT. This gives the protein CASGQGATEAFF.

The V gene is TRBV25-1, the J gene TRBJ1-2; TRBD1 aligns across 9 bases. Per germline, CDR1 MGHDK and CDR2 SYGVNS. The V gene end was trimmed by 11 bases and the J gene end by 4 bases; junction bases not matched to a gene: 11. The CDR3 loop spans 14 amino acids. In nucleotides, the CDR3 is TGTGCCGACCCCTCCCAGACAGGGGGCTATGGCTACACCTTC. Translation gives CADPSQTGGYGYTF.

The chain carries TRBV5-4 and TRBJ2-3, with D maybe TRBD1 (5 bases). V was cut by 0 bases and J by 0 bases, with 17 bases left in between. Germline CDR1 SGHNT, CDR2 YYREEE (reference sequence). The CDR3 has 18 residues. Here the CDR3 DNA reads TGTGCCAGCAGCTTGGTTTCACGGCTAGGGGTTAGCACAGATACGCAGTATTTT. It codes for CASSLVSRLGVSTDTQYF.

This chain joins TRBV7-2 and TRBJ2-3; 7 bases map to TRBD2. There are 13 residues in the CDR3. J lost 9 bases, V lost 4 bases, and 7 bases had no gene match. Germline V gene sequence: CDR1 SGHTA, CDR2 FQGNSA. CDR3 region: CASSSGLVETQYF. The CDR3, as DNA: TGTGCCAGCAGCTCCGGACTAGTTGAGACGCAGTATTTT.

This rearrangement joins TRBV5-1 to TRBJ2-3, with 10 bases lining up with TRBD2. V shed 0 bases, J shed 4 bases, and the junction held 5 bases outside the gene matches. CDR3 length: 16 amino acids. CDR1 and CDR2 from the germline V gene are SGHRS and YFSETQ. The DNA of the CDR3 is TGCGCCAGCAGCTTGGCCCTAGCGGGAGTGGCAGATACGCAGTATTTT. Translating gives CASSLALAGVADTQYF.

This clone was counted only a few times. This chain links TRBV6-5 with TRBJ1-1; TRBD1 matches at 8 bases. Germline V CDR1 and CDR2: MNHEY, SVGAGI. This CDR3 contains 14 residues. With V trimmed by 6 bases and J by 2 bases, 5 bases remained unmatched. The CDR3 reads CASRNRGINTEAFF. The CDR3 DNA reads as TGTGCCAGCAGGAACAGGGGGATAAACACTGAAGCTTTCTTT.

The chain has TRBV7-2 and TRBJ2-7; tentatively, D is TRBD1 (5 bases). Trimming shortened V by 0 bases and J by 5 bases, and 8 bases separated the two germline ends. The CDR3 has 13 amino acids. Per the germline V gene, CDR1 is SGHTA and CDR2 is FQGNSA. The CDR3 reads CASSLAGHNEQYF. Here the CDR3 DNA reads TGTGCCAGCAGCTTAGCGGGGCACAACGAGCAGTACTTC. Full variable domain (remainder filled in from reference TRBV7-2 and TRBJ2-7): GAGVSQSPSNKVTEKGKDVELRCDPISGHTALYWYRQSLGQGLEFLIYFQGNSAPDKSGLPSDRFSAERTGGSVSTLTIQRTQQEDSAVYLCASSLAGHNEQYFGPGTRLTVT.

The V and J genes are TRBV2 and TRBJ2-7, with 13 nucleotides matching TRBD2. The J segment lost 0 bases and the V segment lost 3 bases, leaving 2 bases of the junction unmatched. This CDR3 spans 16 amino acids. Germline CDR1 SNHLY, CDR2 FYNNEI. The CDR3 spells CASSETSGRFSYEQYF. The DNA for the CDR3 is TGTGCCAGCAGTGAGACTAGCGGGAGGTTCTCCTACGAGCAGTACTTC. Drawing the rest from reference TRBV2 and TRBJ2-7, the complete variable domain is EPEVTQTPSHQVTQMGQEVILRCVPISNHLYFYWYRQILGQKVEFLVSFYNNEISEKSEIFDDQFSVERPDGSNFTLKIRSTKLEDSAMYFCASSETSGRFSYEQYFGPGTRLTVT.

CDR3 protein: CASSVGGGRARDTQYF. DNA for the CDR3: TGTGCCAGCAGCGTAGGGGGCGGGAGGGCCAGAGATACGCAGTATTTT. The V gene is TRBV9, the J gene TRBJ2-3; TRBD2 aligns across 9 bases. CDR3 length: 16 residues. V gave up 0 bases and J gave up 5 bases; unmatched junction bases: 7. The germline CDR1 and CDR2 sequences are SGDLS and YYNGEE.